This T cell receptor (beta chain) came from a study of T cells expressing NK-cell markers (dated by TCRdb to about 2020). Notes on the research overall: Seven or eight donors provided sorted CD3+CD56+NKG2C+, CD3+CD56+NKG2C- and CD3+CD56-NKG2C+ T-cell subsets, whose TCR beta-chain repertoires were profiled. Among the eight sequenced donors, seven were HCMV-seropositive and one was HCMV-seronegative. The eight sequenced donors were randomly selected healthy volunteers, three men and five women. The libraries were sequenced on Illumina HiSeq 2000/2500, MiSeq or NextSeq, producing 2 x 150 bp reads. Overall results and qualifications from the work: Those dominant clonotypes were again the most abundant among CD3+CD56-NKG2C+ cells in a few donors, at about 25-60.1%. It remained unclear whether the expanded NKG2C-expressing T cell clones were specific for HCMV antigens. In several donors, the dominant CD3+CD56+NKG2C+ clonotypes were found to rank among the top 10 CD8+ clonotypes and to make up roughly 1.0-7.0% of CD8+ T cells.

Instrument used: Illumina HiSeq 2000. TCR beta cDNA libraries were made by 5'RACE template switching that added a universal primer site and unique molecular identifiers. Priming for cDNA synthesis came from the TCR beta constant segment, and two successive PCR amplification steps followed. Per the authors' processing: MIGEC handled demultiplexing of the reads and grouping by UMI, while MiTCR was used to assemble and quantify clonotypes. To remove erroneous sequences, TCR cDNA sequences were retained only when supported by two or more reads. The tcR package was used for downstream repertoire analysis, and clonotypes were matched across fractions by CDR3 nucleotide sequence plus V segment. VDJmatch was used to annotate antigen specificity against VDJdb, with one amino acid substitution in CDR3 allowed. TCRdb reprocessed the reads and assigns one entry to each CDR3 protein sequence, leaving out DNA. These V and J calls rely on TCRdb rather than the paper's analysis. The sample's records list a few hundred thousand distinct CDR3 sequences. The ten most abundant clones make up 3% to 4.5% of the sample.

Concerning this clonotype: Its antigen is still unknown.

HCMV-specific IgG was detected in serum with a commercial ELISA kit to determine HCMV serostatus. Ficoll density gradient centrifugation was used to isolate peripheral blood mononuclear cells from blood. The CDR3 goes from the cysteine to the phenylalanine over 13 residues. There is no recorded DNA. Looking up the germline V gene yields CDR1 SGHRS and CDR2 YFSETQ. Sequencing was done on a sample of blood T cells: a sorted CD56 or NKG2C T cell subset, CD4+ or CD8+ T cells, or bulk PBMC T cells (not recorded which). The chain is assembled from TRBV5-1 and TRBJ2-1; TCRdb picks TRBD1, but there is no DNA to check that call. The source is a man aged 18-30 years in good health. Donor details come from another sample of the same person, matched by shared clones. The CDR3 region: CASSSGELSEQFF.